This T cell receptor beta chain derives from a study of blood T cell repertoires in COVID-19. Study-wide background: COVID-19 samples, acute and convalescent, were from the United States, Italy and Spain. Sample material is recorded as cDNA or gDNA derived from T cells, B-cell-depleted T cells, or PBMCs.

Trimming cost V 5 bases and J 5 bases; bases outside gene matches: 3. This CDR3 contains 12 residues. CDR1 and CDR2 (germline): MDHEN, SYDVKM. Sequenced by immunoSEQ multiplex PCR; TCRdb stores in-frame clones only, minus some. The repertoire holds around 100,000 clones, about 89% seen once, with 5.1% in the top ten. The material sequenced was peripheral blood. The chain carries TRBV28 and TRBJ2-7; TRBD1 agrees at 7 bases. The receptor comes from a human donor in a cohort sampled during active COVID-19. CDR3 residues: CASSIDRDEQYF. CDR3 sequence (DNA): TGTGCCAGCAGTATTGACAGGGACGAGCAGTACTTC.